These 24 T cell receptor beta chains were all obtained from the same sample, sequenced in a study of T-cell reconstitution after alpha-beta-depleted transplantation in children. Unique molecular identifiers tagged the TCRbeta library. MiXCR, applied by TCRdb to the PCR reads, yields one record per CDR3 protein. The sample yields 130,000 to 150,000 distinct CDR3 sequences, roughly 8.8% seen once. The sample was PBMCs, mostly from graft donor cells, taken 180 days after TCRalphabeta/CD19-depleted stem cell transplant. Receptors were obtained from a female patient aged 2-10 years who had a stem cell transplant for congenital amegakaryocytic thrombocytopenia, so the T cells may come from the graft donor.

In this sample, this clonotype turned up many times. The CDR3 nucleotides are TGTGCCAGCAGCTTAGTTGGGGCAGGGGGCAATCAGCCCCAGCATTTT. Its protein product is CASSLVGAGGNQPQHF. The rearrangement links TRBV7-2 to TRBJ1-5; D is perhaps TRBD1 (6 bases). The V end lost 1 base, the J end lost 2 bases, and 12 bases lay between the germline ends. Per germline, CDR1 SGHTA and CDR2 FQGNSA. There are 16 residues in the CDR3.

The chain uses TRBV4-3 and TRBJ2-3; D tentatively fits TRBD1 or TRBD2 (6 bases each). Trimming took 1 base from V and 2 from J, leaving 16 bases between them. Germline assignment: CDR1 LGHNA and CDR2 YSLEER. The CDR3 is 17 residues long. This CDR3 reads CASSQARQDYLTDTQYF. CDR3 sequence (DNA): TGCGCCAGCAGCCAAGCCCGACAGGACTATCTCACAGATACGCAGTATTTT.

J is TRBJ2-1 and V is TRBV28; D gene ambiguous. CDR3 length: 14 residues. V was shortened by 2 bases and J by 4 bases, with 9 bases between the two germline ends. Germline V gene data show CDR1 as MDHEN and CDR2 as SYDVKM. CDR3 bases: TGTGCCAGCAGTTTAGATGGGTCGTACAATGAGCAGTTCTTC. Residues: CASSLDGSYNEQFF.

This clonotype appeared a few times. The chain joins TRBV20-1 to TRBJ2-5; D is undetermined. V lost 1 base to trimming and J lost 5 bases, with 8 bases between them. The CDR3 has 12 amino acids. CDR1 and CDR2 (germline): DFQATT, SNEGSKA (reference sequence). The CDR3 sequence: CSARAVLETQYF. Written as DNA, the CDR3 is TGCAGTGCTAGAGCGGTACTGGAGACCCAGTACTTC.

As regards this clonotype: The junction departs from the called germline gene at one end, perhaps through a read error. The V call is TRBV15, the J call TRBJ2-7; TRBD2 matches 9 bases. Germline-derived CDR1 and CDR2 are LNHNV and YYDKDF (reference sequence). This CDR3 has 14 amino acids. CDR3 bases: TGTTCCACCAGCAGAGATAGCGGGAGCGGCGAGCAGTACTTC. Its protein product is CSTSRDSGSGEQYF.

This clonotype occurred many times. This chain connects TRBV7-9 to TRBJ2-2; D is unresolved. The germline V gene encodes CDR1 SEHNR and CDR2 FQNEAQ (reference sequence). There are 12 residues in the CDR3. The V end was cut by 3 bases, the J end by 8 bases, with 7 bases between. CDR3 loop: CASSFSTGELFF. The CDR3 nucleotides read TGTGCCAGCAGCTTCTCGACAGGGGAGCTGTTTTTT.

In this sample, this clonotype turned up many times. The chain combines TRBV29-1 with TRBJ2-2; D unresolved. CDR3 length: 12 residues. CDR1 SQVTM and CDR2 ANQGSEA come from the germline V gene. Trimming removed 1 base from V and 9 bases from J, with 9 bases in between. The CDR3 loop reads CSVEALHRELFF. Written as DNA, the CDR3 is TGCAGCGTTGAAGCCCTACACCGGGAGCTGTTTTTT.

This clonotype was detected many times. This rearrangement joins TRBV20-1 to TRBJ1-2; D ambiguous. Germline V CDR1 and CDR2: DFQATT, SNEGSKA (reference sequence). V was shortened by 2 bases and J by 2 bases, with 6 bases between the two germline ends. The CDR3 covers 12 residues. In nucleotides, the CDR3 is TGCAGTGCTAGAAATGGGAACTATGGCTACACCTTC. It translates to CSARNGNYGYTF.

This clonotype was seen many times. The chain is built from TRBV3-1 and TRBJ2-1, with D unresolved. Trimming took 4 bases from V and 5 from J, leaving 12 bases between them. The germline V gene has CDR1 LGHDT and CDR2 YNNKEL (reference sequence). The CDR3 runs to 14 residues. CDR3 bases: TGTGCCAGCAGCCCCCCGGGCAGAGACAATGAGCAGTTCTTC. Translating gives CASSPPGRDNEQFF.

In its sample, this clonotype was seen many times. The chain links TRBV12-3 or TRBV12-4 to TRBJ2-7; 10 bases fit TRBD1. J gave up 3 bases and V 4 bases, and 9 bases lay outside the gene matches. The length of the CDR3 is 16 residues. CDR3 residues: CASSSTGTGEFYEQYF. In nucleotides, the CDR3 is TGTGCCAGCAGTTCCACCGGGACAGGGGAATTCTACGAGCAGTACTTC.

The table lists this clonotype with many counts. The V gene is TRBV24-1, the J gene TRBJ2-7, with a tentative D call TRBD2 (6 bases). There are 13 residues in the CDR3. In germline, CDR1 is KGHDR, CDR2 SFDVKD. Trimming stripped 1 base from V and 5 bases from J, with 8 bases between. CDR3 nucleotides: TGTGCCACCAGTGATTTTGCGGGGAACGAGCAGTACTTC. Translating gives CATSDFAGNEQYF.

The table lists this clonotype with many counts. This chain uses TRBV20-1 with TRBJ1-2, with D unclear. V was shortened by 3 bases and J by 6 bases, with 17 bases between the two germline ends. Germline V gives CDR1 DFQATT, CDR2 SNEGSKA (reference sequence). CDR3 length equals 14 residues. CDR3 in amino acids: CSARTRRTLDGYTF. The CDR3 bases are TGCAGTGCTAGGACTCGCAGGACCCTGGATGGCTACACCTTC.

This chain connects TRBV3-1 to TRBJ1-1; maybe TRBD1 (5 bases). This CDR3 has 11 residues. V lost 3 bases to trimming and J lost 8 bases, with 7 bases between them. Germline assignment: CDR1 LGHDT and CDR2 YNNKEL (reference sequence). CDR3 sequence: CASSHDREAFF. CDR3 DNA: TGTGCCAGCAGCCATGACAGAGAAGCTTTCTTT.

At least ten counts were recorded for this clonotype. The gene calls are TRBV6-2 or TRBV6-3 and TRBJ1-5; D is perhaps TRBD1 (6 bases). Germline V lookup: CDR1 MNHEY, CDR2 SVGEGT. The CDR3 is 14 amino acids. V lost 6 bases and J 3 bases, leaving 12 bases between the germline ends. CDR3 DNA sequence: TGTGCCAGCAGGAAAACAGGGCACAATCAGCCCCAGCATTTT. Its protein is CASRKTGHNQPQHF.

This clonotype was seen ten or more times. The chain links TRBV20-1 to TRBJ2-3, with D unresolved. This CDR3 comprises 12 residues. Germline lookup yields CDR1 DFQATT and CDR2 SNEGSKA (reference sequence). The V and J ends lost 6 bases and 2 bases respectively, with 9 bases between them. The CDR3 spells CSATIFTDTQYF. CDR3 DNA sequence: TGCAGTGCCACTATTTTCACAGATACGCAGTATTTT.

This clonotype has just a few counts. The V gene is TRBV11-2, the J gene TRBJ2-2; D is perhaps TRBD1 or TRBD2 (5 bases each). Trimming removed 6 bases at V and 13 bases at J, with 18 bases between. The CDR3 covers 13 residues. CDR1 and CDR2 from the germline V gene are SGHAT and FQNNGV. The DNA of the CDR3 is TGTGCCAGCAGTCAAGATCGAACCGGGACGCTGTTTTTT. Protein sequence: CASSQDRTGTLFF.

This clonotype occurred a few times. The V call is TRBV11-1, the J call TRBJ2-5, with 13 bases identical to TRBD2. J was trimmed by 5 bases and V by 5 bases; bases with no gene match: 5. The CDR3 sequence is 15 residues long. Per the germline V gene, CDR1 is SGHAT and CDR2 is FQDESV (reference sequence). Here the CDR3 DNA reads TGTGCCAGCAGCAACGGACTAGCGGGAGTTGAGACCCAGTACTTC. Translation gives CASSNGLAGVETQYF.

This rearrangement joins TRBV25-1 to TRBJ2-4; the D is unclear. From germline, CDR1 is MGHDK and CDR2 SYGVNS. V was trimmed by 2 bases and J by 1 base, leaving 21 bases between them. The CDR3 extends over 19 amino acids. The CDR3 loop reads CASSEPRRFRAIAKNIQYF. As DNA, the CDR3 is TGTGCCAGCAGTGAACCCCGTCGCTTCCGGGCCATCGCCAAAAACATTCAGTACTTC.

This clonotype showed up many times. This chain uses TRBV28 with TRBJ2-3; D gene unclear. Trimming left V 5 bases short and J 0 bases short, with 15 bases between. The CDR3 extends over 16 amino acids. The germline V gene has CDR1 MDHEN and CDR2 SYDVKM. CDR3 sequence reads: CASSPHSRSSTDTQYF. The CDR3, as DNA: TGTGCCAGCAGTCCGCATTCTCGCTCTAGCACAGATACGCAGTATTTT.

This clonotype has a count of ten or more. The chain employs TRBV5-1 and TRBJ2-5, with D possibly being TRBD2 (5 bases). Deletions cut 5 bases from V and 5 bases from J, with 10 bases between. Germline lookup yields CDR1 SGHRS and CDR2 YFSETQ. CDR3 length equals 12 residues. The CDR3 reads CASSEGGETQYF. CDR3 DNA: TGCGCCAGCAGTGAGGGTGGTGAGACCCAGTACTTC.

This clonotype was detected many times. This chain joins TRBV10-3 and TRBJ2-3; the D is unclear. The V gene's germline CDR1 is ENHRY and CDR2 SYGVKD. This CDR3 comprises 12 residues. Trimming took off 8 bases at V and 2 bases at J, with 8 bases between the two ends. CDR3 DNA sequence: TGTGCCATCGGTGGCTACACAGATACGCAGTATTTT. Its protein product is CAIGGYTDTQYF.

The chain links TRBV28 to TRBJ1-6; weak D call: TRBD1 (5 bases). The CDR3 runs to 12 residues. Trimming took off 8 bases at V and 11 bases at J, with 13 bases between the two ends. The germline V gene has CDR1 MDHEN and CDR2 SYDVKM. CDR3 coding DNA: TGTGCCAGCTCAGGGCCGGGGGCACCCCTCCACTTT. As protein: CASSGPGAPLHF.

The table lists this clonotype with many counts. The CDR3 region is CASSLDGTAPGELFF. The CDR3 nucleotides read TGTGCCAGCAGCTTGGACGGGACGGCGCCCGGGGAGCTGTTTTTT. The chain uses TRBV5-5 and TRBJ2-2, with D perhaps given as TRBD1 or TRBD2 (5 bases each). Germline V lookup: CDR1 SGHKS, CDR2 YYEKEE (reference sequence). This CDR3 has 15 amino acids. The ends were cut back, 0 bases at V and 6 bases at J, with 12 bases in the middle.

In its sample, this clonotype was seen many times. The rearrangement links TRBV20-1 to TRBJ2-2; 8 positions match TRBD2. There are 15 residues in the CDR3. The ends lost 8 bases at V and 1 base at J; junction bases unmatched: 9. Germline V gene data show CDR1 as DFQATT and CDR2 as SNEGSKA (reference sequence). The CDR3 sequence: CSILRGRKNTGELFF. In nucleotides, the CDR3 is TGCAGTATCCTTCGCGGGAGGAAGAACACCGGGGAGCTGTTTTTT.